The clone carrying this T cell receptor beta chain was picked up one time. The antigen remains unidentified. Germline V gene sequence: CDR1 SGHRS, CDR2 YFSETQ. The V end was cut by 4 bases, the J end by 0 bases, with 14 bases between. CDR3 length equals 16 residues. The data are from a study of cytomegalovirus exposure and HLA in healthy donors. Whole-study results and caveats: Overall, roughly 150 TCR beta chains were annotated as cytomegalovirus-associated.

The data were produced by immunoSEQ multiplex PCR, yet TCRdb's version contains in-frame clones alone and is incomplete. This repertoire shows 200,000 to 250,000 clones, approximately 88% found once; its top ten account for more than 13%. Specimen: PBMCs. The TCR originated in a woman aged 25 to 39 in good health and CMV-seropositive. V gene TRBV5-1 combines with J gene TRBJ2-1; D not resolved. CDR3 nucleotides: TGCGCCAGCAGCACAGCTCCTAGTAACTCCTACAATGAGCAGTTCTTC. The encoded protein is CASSTAPSNSYNEQFF.